What follows is one T cell receptor beta chain and its context. No antigen is known for it. Paired alpha-beta TCRs of CD8+ T cells were analyzed by expanded emulsion RT-PCR. Overnight incubation in approximately 9.3 IU/mL IL-2 followed CD8 positive selection of the T cells. The data are from a study of T cell repertoires in breast cancer. Study details: Samples were breast cancer tumors, lymph nodes and blood from patients, and control blood.

Germline assignment: CDR1 MNHEY and CDR2 SVGEGT. The CDR3 has 12 amino acids. V dropped 0 bases and J dropped 1 base, with 0 bases sitting between them. Unpaired genes were suppressed by blocking oligonucleotides during a second nested PCR. Each emulsion RT-PCR held 5,000-250,000 T cells with C-region, Stepout and V-region primers. MiXCR, run by TCRdb on the emulsion pairing reads, gives a single entry per CDR3 protein. The top ten clones hold around a third of a sample with some 4,600 distinct CDR3 sequences, roughly 32% of them seen once. Regarding the study as a whole: Partial tumor sampling and removing singletons may have missed real antitumor TCRs.

This chain joins TRBV6-2 or TRBV6-3 and TRBJ1-1; D unresolved. The TCR was taken from a pool of human donors with breast cancer or a healthy control (not recorded which). The sample taken for sequencing was CD8+ T cells. CDR3 coding DNA: TGTGCCAGCAGTTACTCGAACACTGAAGCTTTCTTT. Protein: CASSYSNTEAFF.